These T cell receptor beta chains were read from a single sample in a study of shared clonotypes between healthy human individuals. Using immunoSEQ multiplex PCR, the repertoire was profiled, and TCRdb retains in-frame clones only, with some absent. The sample shows about 2.2 million clones, about 93% of them seen only once. The sample was naive CD8+ T cells from PBMCs. Receptors were obtained from a man between 18 and 29 years old in good health. Some clones in this sample may be carry-over from other donors' samples. The CDR3 runs from the conserved cysteine through the conserved F or W. A D gene is named only where the DNA matches it firmly. Size is omitted from some rows. Given values are once, few, many or a class for expanded clones.

size	D	length	J	V	DNA	CDR3
NA	NA	14	TRBJ2-1	TRBV7-8	TGTGCCAGCAGCCCGAAGGGACTCGCCAGCGAGCAGTTCTTC	CASSPKGLASEQFF
NA	NA	16	TRBJ2-7	TRBV9	TGTGCCAGCAGCGTAGGGCCAGCGGAGGGGGATTGGGAGCAGTACTTC	CASSVGPAEGDWEQYF
NA	TRBD2	14	TRBJ2-5	TRBV27	TGTGCCAGCAGTTGGGGGGGAAGCGTCGAGACCCAGTACTTC	CASSWGGSVETQYF
NA	NA	11	TRBJ2-7	TRBV6-6	TGTGCCAGCAGGGGGTCCTACGAGCAGTACTTC	CASRGSYEQYF
NA	NA	13	TRBJ2-7	TRBV10-3	TGTGCCGCGAAACAGGCCACTACCTACGAGCAGTACTTC	CAAKQATTYEQYF
NA	NA	12	TRBJ1-1	TRBV9	TGTGCCAGCAGCTCGACGGGGGGTGAAGCTTTCTTT	CASSSTGGEAFF
few	NA	14	TRBJ1-2	TRBV4-3	TGCGCCAGCAGCCAAGGGACAGCGAACTATGGCTACACCTTC	CASSQGTANYGYTF
NA	NA	14	TRBJ1-3	TRBV28	TGTGCCAGCAGTTTTGAAGAGTCTGGAAACACCATATATTTT	CASSFEESGNTIYF
NA	TRBD1	14	TRBJ2-7	TRBV11-2	TGTGCCAGCAGCTTGACAGGGTACTCCTACGAGCAGTACTTC	CASSLTGYSYEQYF
once	NA	16	TRBJ2-2	TRBV7-6	TGTGCCAGCAGCTTAGAGGCATACTCGAGCCCCGGGGAGCTGTTTTTT	CASSLEAYSSPGELFF
NA	TRBD2	14	TRBJ2-5	TRBV5-6	TGTGCCAGCAGCTTGTCGGTAGCGGGTGAGACCCAGTACTTC	CASSLSVAGETQYF